The entry below gives a single TCR beta chain sequence along with its context. The repertoire was sequenced with immunoSEQ multiplex PCR; TCRdb's copy has only in-frame clones and lacks some. The sample holds over 90,000 clones, about nine tenths seen once. This entry is derived from a study of blood T cell repertoires in COVID-19. There are 14 residues in the CDR3. Germline CDR1 is MDHEN and CDR2 is SYDVKM. V shed 4 bases and J shed 4 bases, with 11 bases lying between them. This receptor was obtained from a woman in her 70s with acute or convalescent COVID-19. The chain joins TRBV28 to TRBJ1-5, with D perhaps TRBD1 (6 bases). Sequenced input: peripheral blood. The CDR3 sequence is CASSSSTGNQPQHF. The CDR3 DNA reads TGTGCCAGCAGTTCCTCTACAGGGAATCAGCCCCAGCATTTT.